These 16 T cell receptor beta chains were all obtained from the same sample, sequenced in a study of T cell responses to AZD1222 COVID-19 vaccine. Assay used: immunoSEQ multiplex PCR; TCRdb lists only in-frame clones, some missing. The sample holds around 130,000 clones, 88% seen once. The source material was peripheral blood, sampled 28 days after the second AZD1222 dose. The receptors shown here come from an adult who received the AZD1222 COVID-19 vaccine.

The chain couples TRBV6-2 or TRBV6-3 to TRBJ2-3; D possibly corresponds to TRBD2 (5 bases). Germline lookup yields CDR1 MNHEY and CDR2 SVGEGT. The CDR3 consists of 12 residues. V was clipped by 5 bases and J by 6 bases, with 9 bases between them. Here the CDR3 DNA reads TGTGCCAGCAGTCCGACTACGGATACGCAGTATTTT. It yields the protein CASSPTTDTQYF.

This rearrangement joins TRBV24-1 to TRBJ2-7; the D is unclear. Germline V gives CDR1 KGHDR, CDR2 SFDVKD. V was clipped by 5 bases and J by 3 bases, with 10 bases between them. CDR3 length equals 13 residues. The CDR3 nucleotides read TGTGCCACCAGTGGGCCTCCCGACTACGAGCAGTACTTC. Amino acid sequence: CATSGPPDYEQYF.

The chain carries TRBV11-3 and TRBJ1-1; 8 bases are shared with TRBD1. The CDR3 is 16 residues long. V gave up 1 base and J gave up 1 base; unmatched junction bases: 5. Germline lookup yields CDR1 SGHNT and CDR2 YENEEA. The CDR3 DNA follows: TGTGCCAGCAGCTTAGCGCCGGACAGGGCGAACACTGAAGCTTTCTTT. It translates to CASSLAPDRANTEAFF.

As for this clone: At the DNA level, this CDR3 is encoded by other sequences in the same sample as well. This chain links TRBV4-1 with TRBJ1-6; unclear D gene. Germline CDR1 reads MGHRA; CDR2 reads YSYEKL. The V and J ends lost 3 bases and 9 bases respectively, with 12 bases between them. CDR3 size: 14 residues. The CDR3 nucleotides read TGCGCCAGCAGCCAGGCCGGTGGTGGTTCACCCCTCCACTTT. The encoded protein is CASSQAGGGSPLHF.

This chain joins TRBV5-1 and TRBJ2-7; possible D gene TRBD2, 5 bases. Germline loops: CDR1 SGHRS, CDR2 YFSETQ. This CDR3 is 15 amino acids long. The germline V and J ends were trimmed by 0 bases and 0 bases, with 10 bases remaining between them. CDR3 DNA sequence: TGCGCCAGCAGCTTGGGACTACTGAGCTCCTACGAGCAGTACTTC. Protein: CASSLGLLSSYEQYF. The whole variable domain, remainder taken from reference TRBV5-1 and TRBJ2-7, is KAGVTQTPRYLIKTRGQQVTLSCSPISGHRSVSWYQQTPGQGLQFLFEYFSETQRNKGNFPGRFSGRQFSNSRSEMNVSTLELGDSALYLCASSLGLLSSYEQYFGPGTRLTVT.

This clone was observed a few times. This chain links TRBV6-6 with TRBJ1-6; D call uncertain. V was trimmed by 6 bases and J by 6 bases, leaving 21 bases between them. Germline V gene sequence: CDR1 MNHNY, CDR2 SVGAGI (reference sequence). The length of the CDR3 is 17 residues. The CDR3 DNA sequence: TGTGCCAGCAGACGAACCGGGAGTTCCTTTGGTAATTCACCCCTCCACTTT. Its translation: CASRRTGSSFGNSPLHF.

This chain links TRBV24-1 with TRBJ2-1; the D gene is possibly TRBD2 (6 bases). The CDR3 consists of 14 residues. Trimming left V 1 base short and J 7 bases short, with 10 bases between. Germline lookup yields CDR1 KGHDR and CDR2 SFDVKD. The CDR3 DNA sequence: TGTGCCACCAGTGATTTTGCGGGGCAAAATGAGCAGTTCTTC. Translating gives CATSDFAGQNEQFF.

The CDR3 here is CASSLRGTGFYGYTF. CDR3 DNA: TGTGCCAGCAGTTTACGTGGGACAGGGTTCTATGGCTACACCTTC. The rearrangement uses TRBV27 and TRBJ1-2; 9 bases align to TRBD1. The germline V gene has CDR1 MNHEY and CDR2 SMNVEV (reference sequence). This CDR3 has 15 amino acids. The ends lost 2 bases at V and 4 bases at J; junction bases unmatched: 5.

The V call is TRBV27, the J call TRBJ1-5, with D possibly matching TRBD1 (5 bases). In germline, CDR1 is MNHEY, CDR2 SMNVEV (reference sequence). The CDR3 extends over 14 amino acids. The V gene lost 6 bases and the J gene lost 6 bases, with 15 bases spanning the gap. The chain's CDR3 is CASSHTPGTQPQHF. The CDR3 DNA sequence: TGTGCCAGCAGCCACACCCCGGGGACTCAGCCCCAGCATTTT.

This clone was counted once. The chain joins TRBV6-5 to TRBJ1-1; D remains ambiguous. This CDR3 region has 13 residues. V was shortened by 6 bases and J by 2 bases, with 10 bases between the two germline ends. The germline gives CDR1 MNHEY, CDR2 SVGAGI. Here the CDR3 reads CASRVRVNTEAFF. CDR3 sequence (DNA): TGTGCCAGCAGGGTACGGGTTAACACTGAAGCTTTCTTT.

The rearrangement uses TRBV7-9 and TRBJ1-1; maybe TRBD1 (5 bases). Germline-derived CDR1 and CDR2 are SEHNR and FQNEAQ (reference sequence). The CDR3 runs 13 residues. V was shortened by 3 bases and J by 2 bases, with 7 bases between the two germline ends. Here the CDR3 reads CASSFGANTEAFF. The CDR3 nucleotides are TGTGCCAGCAGCTTCGGGGCTAACACTGAAGCTTTCTTT.

In DNA, the CDR3 is TGCGCCAGCAGCCAATGGCAGAGAGAGACCCAGTACTTC. Translating it yields CASSQWQRETQYF. The chain employs TRBV4-1 and TRBJ2-5; D is unclear. The V gene's germline CDR1 is MGHRA and CDR2 YSYEKL. Trimming took off 2 bases at V and 4 bases at J, with 8 bases between the two ends. This CDR3 contains 13 residues.

The chain couples TRBV2 to TRBJ2-5, with 10 bases fitting TRBD1. Losses at the gene ends were 5 bases for V and 3 bases for J; bases not matched to a gene: 6. The CDR3 loop spans 15 amino acids. Germline V lookup: CDR1 SNHLY, CDR2 FYNNEI. The CDR3, as DNA: TGTGCCAGCAGTTGGGACAGGGGATCGGAAGAGACCCAGTACTTC. Residues: CASSWDRGSEETQYF.

The CDR3 DNA is TGTGCCAGCAGATGGGGATTAGGGCAGCCCCAGCATTTT. Its translation is CASRWGLGQPQHF. The V gene is TRBV6-5, the J gene TRBJ1-5; the D is unclear. Germline V gives CDR1 MNHEY, CDR2 SVGAGI. V lost 6 bases, J lost 7 bases, and 13 bases lay in between. This CDR3 comprises 13 residues.

The chain couples TRBV28 to TRBJ1-1; a weak D match, TRBD1 (6 bases). Per germline, CDR1 MDHEN and CDR2 SYDVKM. Trimming cost V 4 bases and J 0 bases, with 18 bases left between them. The CDR3 extends over 17 amino acids. The CDR3 sequence: CASSSPGHAAMNTEAFF. The DNA of the CDR3 is TGTGCCAGCAGTTCACCGGGACATGCCGCAATGAACACTGAAGCTTTCTTT.

The CDR3 nucleotides read TGTGCCAGCAGTAAAACTAGCGGAAGCTCCTACAATGAGCAGTTCTTC. Its translation is CASSKTSGSSYNEQFF. V and J are TRBV7-2 and TRBJ2-1, with 8 bases fitting TRBD2. The CDR3 is made up of 16 amino acids. Trimming removed 6 bases from V and 0 bases from J; junction bases left unmatched: 7. The germline gives CDR1 SGHTA, CDR2 FQGNSA.